This note documents a single T cell receptor (beta chain) sequence. The clone's antigen remains unknown. The input lacks base qualities; no much larger clone sits a single base away. PBMCs were isolated by Ficoll-Paque density gradient centrifugation. The data belong to a study of T-cell memory formation after mild COVID-19 (dated by TCRdb to the early 2020s). Describing the broader study: TCR sequence clusters from the two donors were largely donor specific. The cohort was made up of two young adult volunteers, one female and one male, who were previously healthy. In a couple of donors, T-cell clones that expanded and contracted after mild COVID-19 were tracked by sequencing TCRalpha and TCRbeta repertoires over time.

Study-level results and caveats: From day 15 to 85, contracting clones showed balanced CD4/CD8 phenotypes, whereas a second wave of clones that expanded from day 15 to 37 leaned towards CD4+. Only a couple of mild cases were covered in the study, and larger cohorts including severe cases with pre-infection samples were considered necessary. The detection of some responding clones in pre-infection memory suggests that pre-existing cross-reactive memory T cells joined the SARS-CoV-2 response. Contracting CD4+ clones turned up mainly in the CM and EM memory subsets, whereas EMRA was where CD8+ clones were enriched. The second-wave clones that peaked on day 37 were not confirmed to be SARS-CoV-2 specific.

Its CDR3 holds 15 amino acids, cysteine through phenylalanine. The sequence is cut down to CDR3 DNA, 45 bases in frame from base 1. V is cut back by 0 bases and J by 4 bases, with 4 bases in the junction unmatched. The germline V gene (reference sequence) provides CDR1 GTSNPN and CDR2 SVGIG. Sequencing used an Illumina NovaSeq 6000. Using 5'RACE with constant-segment primers, TCRalpha and TCRbeta cDNA libraries were constructed, with sample barcodes and unique molecular identifiers added in the process. RNA was extracted from every sample with Trizol reagent. Library amplification was performed in two PCR steps, and a second sample barcode and Illumina TruSeq adapters were introduced in the second step. Libraries were sequenced on an Illumina NovaSeq with 2 x 150 bp paired-end reads. On the study's bioinformatics: Reads were demultiplexed and collapsed into UMI-guided consensus sequences with migec v1.2.7. Using mixcr v2.1.11, the UMI consensuses were aligned to TRA and TRB V and J templates and assembled into clonotypes. Clonotypes were classified as expanded or contracted when called significant by both edgeR and NoisET, with noise models trained on biological replicates. For edgeR calls, the cutoffs were a false discovery rate-adjusted p below 0.01 and a log2 fold-change threshold of 1. As an exploratory analysis of dynamics, max-normalized trajectories of the 1000 most abundant clonotypes were examined by PCA with hierarchical clustering. The CD4 or CD8 phenotype of responding clones was assigned using the separately sequenced CD4+ and CD8+ repertoires. TCRdb trimmed public reads at Q25 via fastp, called clones via MiXCR and kept in-frame beta chains. Rows matching on CDR3 protein sequence are summarized as one entry with the most common DNA and genes. Clone size and V and J calls follow TCRdb, not the original study. The sample yields around 450,000 distinct CDR3 sequences; approximately 20% were counted once. Around 8% of the sample belongs to the ten largest clones.

The V gene is TRBV30 and the J gene is TRBJ2-5; 11 central nucleotides agree with TRBD1. This TCR was sampled from an adult woman who had mild COVID-19 (a few samples of this study predate the infection). The sample titles of this study are shuffled in the database, so cell type and time point are left out; the donor was told from shared clones. Sequencing used PBMCs or a T cell subset sorted from them (not recorded which). In nucleotide form, the sequence is TGTGCCTGGAGTGTACCCGGGACAGGGGGAGAGACCCAGTACTTC. Translation gives CAWSVPGTGGETQYF.